Listed below are T cell receptor beta chains from one sample, sequenced in a study of identifying expanded T cells in peripheral blood. Here immunoSEQ multiplex PCR was the method, and the copy in TCRdb shows in-frame clones only, minus some. Of about 78,000 clones listed, roughly 91% are singletons. The sample taken for sequencing was blood. The receptor set was obtained from a person aged 18 to 75 in good health. CDR3s include the opening cysteine and the closing phenylalanine or tryptophan. D genes are given only for firm matches. Some rows mark clone size as missing; the rest say once, few, many or name a class of expanded clone.

once | TRBJ1-1 | TRBV4-1 | NA | CASSHEQIMNTEAFF | TGCGCCAGCAGCCACGAACAGATCATGAACACTGAAGCTTTCTTT
NA | TRBJ2-5 | TRBV27 | TRBD2 | CAIPLRGVKTQYF | TGTGCCATCCCTCTGCGGGGGGTCAAGACCCAGTACTTC
NA | TRBJ1-1 | TRBV10-3 | TRBD1 | CAIRTGTGTEAFF | TGTGCCATCAGGACAGGGACGGGCACTGAAGCTTTCTTT
NA | TRBJ2-5 | TRBV19 | NA | CASSIDGGRETQYF | TGTGCCAGTAGTATAGATGGGGGGCGAGAGACCCAGTACTTC
NA | TRBJ2-5 | TRBV7-8 | NA | CASSFWGPKETQYF | TGTGCCAGCAGCTTTTGGGGACCCAAAGAGACCCAGTACTTC
NA | TRBJ2-1 | TRBV28 | TRBD1 | CASSFSRYTGGIF | TGTGCCAGCAGTTTCTCCCGTTACACAGGGGGGATCTTC
NA | TRBJ2-3 | TRBV5-4 | NA | CATLNRASTDTQYF | TGTGCCACCCTAAACAGGGCTAGCACAGATACGCAGTATTTT
NA | TRBJ1-1 | TRBV6-1 | NA | CASVVTEAFF | TGTGCCAGCGTGGTCACTGAAGCTTTCTTT
few | TRBJ1-5 | TRBV7-2 | NA | CASSPTAVHGRVAQHF | TGTGCCAGCAGCCCGACGGCGGTTCATGGGCGGGTGGCCCAGCATTTT
NA | TRBJ1-2 | TRBV6-1 | NA | CASSRDNYGYTF | TGTGCCAGCAGCCGGGACAACTATGGCTACACCTTC
once | TRBJ2-7 | TRBV6-7 | TRBD2 | CASSYFLTSGGSYEQYF | TGTGCCAGCAGTTACTTTTTAACTAGCGGGGGCTCCTACGAGCAGTACTTC
NA | TRBJ2-1 | TRBV4-2 | NA | CASSRGGNNEQFF | TGTGCCAGCAGCCGAGGAGGAAACAATGAGCAGTTCTTC
NA | TRBJ1-5 | TRBV5-6 | NA | CASSFSRRRDQPQHF | TGTGCCAGCAGCTTCTCAAGGAGGAGGGATCAGCCCCAGCATTTT
NA | TRBJ2-1 | TRBV10-3 | NA | CAISDFSSYNEQFF | TGTGCCATCAGTGATTTTAGCTCCTACAATGAGCAGTTCTTC
NA | TRBJ2-7 | TRBV9 | TRBD2 | CASSPQVVAGVYEQYF | TGTGCCAGCAGCCCCCAGGTGGTAGCGGGGGTGTACGAGCAGTACTTC
NA | TRBJ2-7 | TRBV6-1 | NA | CASRWQESPPYEQYF | TGTGCCAGCAGGTGGCAGGAGAGCCCCCCCTACGAGCAGTACTTC
NA | TRBJ1-5 | TRBV27 | NA | CASSLWGRGGQPQHF | TGTGCCAGCAGTTTATGGGGGAGAGGTGGTCAGCCCCAGCATTTT